This T cell receptor (beta chain) is drawn from a study of blood T cell repertoires in COVID-19. Per the authors' pipeline: Counts of nucleated cells, estimated from reference gene primer amplification, were obtained. Assay used: immunoSEQ multiplex PCR; TCRdb lists only in-frame clones, some missing. V and J calls and clone size are copied from that table; D and trimming were computed from the DNA. The sample carries 59,000 or so clones, around 84% recorded once. The CDR3 runs 14 residues. Per germline, CDR1 KGHDR and CDR2 SFDVKD. Between the trimmed V and J ends, which lost 3 bases and 7 bases, there was a span of 14 bases.

The sample taken for sequencing was peripheral blood. The TCR originated in a man in his 60s with acute or convalescent COVID-19. The rearrangement joins TRBV24-1 to TRBJ1-2; D possibly corresponds to TRBD1 (5 bases). CDR3 sequence: CATSDPPGGVGYTF. CDR3 nucleotides: TGTGCCACCAGTGATCCCCCCGGGGGGGTTGGCTACACCTTC.